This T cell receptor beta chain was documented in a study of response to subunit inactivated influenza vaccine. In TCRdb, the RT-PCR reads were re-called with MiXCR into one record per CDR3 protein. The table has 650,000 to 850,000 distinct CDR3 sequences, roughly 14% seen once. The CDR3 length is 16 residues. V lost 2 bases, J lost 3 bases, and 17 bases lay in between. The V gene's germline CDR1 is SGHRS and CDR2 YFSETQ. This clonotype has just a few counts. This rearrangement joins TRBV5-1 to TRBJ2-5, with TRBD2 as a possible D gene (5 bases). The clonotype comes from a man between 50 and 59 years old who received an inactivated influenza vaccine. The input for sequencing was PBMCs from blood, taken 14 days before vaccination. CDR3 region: CASSLNFPSAEETQYF. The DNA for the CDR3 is TGCGCCAGCAGCTTAAACTTCCCCTCAGCGGAAGAGACCCAGTACTTC.